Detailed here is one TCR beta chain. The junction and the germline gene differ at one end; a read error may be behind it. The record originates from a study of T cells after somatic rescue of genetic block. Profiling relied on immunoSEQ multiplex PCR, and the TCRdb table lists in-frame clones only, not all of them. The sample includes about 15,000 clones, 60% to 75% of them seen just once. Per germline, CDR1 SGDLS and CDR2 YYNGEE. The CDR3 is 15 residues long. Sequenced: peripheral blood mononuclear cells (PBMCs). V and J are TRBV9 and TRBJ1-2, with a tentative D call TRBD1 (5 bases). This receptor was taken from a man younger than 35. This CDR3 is CASSPAGGVIYRYTF. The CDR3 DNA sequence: TGTGCCAGCAGCCCTGCGGGAGGGGTGATCTATCGCTACACCTTC.